These 23 T cell receptor beta chains originate from one sample sequenced in a study of control samples from healthy donors and cancer patients. The data were produced by immunoSEQ multiplex PCR, yet TCRdb's version contains in-frame clones alone and is incomplete. The sample carries about 120,000 clones, 88% recorded once. The sample was blood. All receptors derive from a man aged 40-49 years in good health.

The table lists this clone with a count of one. This rearrangement joins TRBV3-1 (or the pseudogene TRBV3-2) to TRBJ2-2; 12 positions agree with TRBD2. Trimming at V came to 10 bases and at J to 5 bases, leaving 11 bases not matched to a gene. Germline lookup yields CDR1 LGHDT and CDR2 YNNKEL (reference sequence). The CDR3 runs 16 residues. The CDR3 bases are TGTGCCACGAGACTAGCGGGGGCTCAGCGGACCGGGGAGCTGTTTTTT. Residues: CATRLAGAQRTGELFF.

V usage is TRBV25-1 and J usage is TRBJ1-2, with D perhaps TRBD1 (5 bases). CDR3 length: 12 residues. The germline V and J ends were trimmed by 0 bases and 10 bases, with 9 bases remaining between them. Germline V CDR1 and CDR2: MGHDK, SYGVNS. The chain's CDR3 is CASSEYGGDYTF. DNA of the CDR3: TGTGCCAGCAGTGAATATGGGGGAGACTACACCTTC.

This clone has just a few counts. V is TRBV15 and J is TRBJ1-3; tentatively, D is TRBD1 (6 bases). This CDR3 region has 17 residues. The V end lost 3 bases, the J end lost 4 bases, and 19 bases lay between the germline ends. Germline values: CDR1 LNHNV, CDR2 YYDKDF (reference sequence). Here the CDR3 reads CATSSLDSLVLGNTIYF. CDR3 nucleotide sequence: TGTGCCACCAGCAGTTTGGACAGCCTCGTTTTGGGAAACACCATATATTTT.

The chain combines TRBV24-1 with TRBJ2-3; TRBD1 aligns across 8 bases. The CDR3 is made up of 18 amino acids. The germline V gene has CDR1 KGHDR and CDR2 SFDVKD. V lost 4 bases and J lost 0; bases outside the gene matches: 11. The CDR3 sequence: CATSDPTPTGVSTDTQYF. The DNA of the CDR3 is TGTGCCACCAGTGACCCCACACCGACAGGGGTTAGCACAGATACGCAGTATTTT.

This clone was recorded only once. This chain joins TRBV7-6 and TRBJ1-1; tentative D call: TRBD1 (5 bases). Trimming stripped 5 bases from V and 3 bases from J, with 19 bases between. The germline V gene has CDR1 SGHVS and CDR2 FNYEAQ. This CDR3 is built from 16 residues. CDR3 sequence (DNA): TGTGCCAGCAGCCAGGCGGAAGCGGGGGTACACACTGAAGCTTTCTTT. It is translated as CASSQAEAGVHTEAFF.

The rearrangement joins TRBV25-1 to TRBJ2-7; TRBD1 matches 11 bases. The trim removed 4 bases at V and 2 bases at J, leaving 1 base unmatched. The CDR3 consists of 14 residues. The germline V gene encodes CDR1 MGHDK and CDR2 SYGVNS. DNA for the CDR3: TGTGCCAGCAGTGGGGGACAGGGGGCCTACGAGCAGTACTTC. Translated: CASSGGQGAYEQYF.

This clone was observed a handful of times. The chain recombines TRBV29-1 with TRBJ1-2; D perhaps matches TRBD1 (5 bases). In germline, CDR1 is SQVTM, CDR2 ANQGSEA. V dropped 2 bases and J dropped 7 bases, with 11 bases sitting between them. CDR3 size: 12 residues. CDR3 DNA: TGCAGCGTTGAACCGGACACTAGTGGCTACACCTTC. Encoded protein: CSVEPDTSGYTF.

The chain has TRBV19 and TRBJ2-1; TRBD1 agrees at 8 bases. J was trimmed by 3 bases and V by 0 bases; bases with no gene match: 7. This CDR3 region has 17 residues. In germline, CDR1 is LNHDA, CDR2 SQIVND (reference sequence). The CDR3 is CASSIEVRGLVYNEQFF. DNA of the CDR3: TGTGCCAGTAGTATAGAAGTCAGGGGGCTAGTCTACAATGAGCAGTTCTTC. Full variable domain (rest looked up from reference TRBV19 and TRBJ2-1): DGGITQSPKYLFRKEGQNVTLSCEQNLNHDAMYWYRQDPGQGLRLIYYSQIVNDFQKGDIAEGYSVSREKKESFPLTVTSAQKNPTAFYLCASSIEVRGLVYNEQFFGPGTRLTVL.

This clone came up once. V usage is TRBV5-1 and J usage is TRBJ1-1; D ambiguous. The CDR3 runs 16 residues. Germline CDR1 reads SGHRS; CDR2 reads YFSETQ. Trimming shortened V by 5 bases and J by 0 bases, and 17 bases separated the two germline ends. CDR3 nucleotide sequence: TGCGCCAGCAGTGTTGGAGCCCCTGGGCTGAACACTGAAGCTTTCTTT. Translating it yields CASSVGAPGLNTEAFF.

This chain joins TRBV7-8 and TRBJ2-3; D uncertain. Trimming removed 5 bases from V and 6 bases from J, with 15 bases in between. The germline V gene has CDR1 SGHVS and CDR2 FQNEAQ. The CDR3 spans 14 residues. CDR3 loop: CASSRSLPGDTQYF. CDR3 sequence (DNA): TGTGCCAGCAGCCGCAGCCTCCCCGGTGATACGCAGTATTTT.

This clone was detected once. The chain couples TRBV7-9 to TRBJ1-5; the D gene is possibly TRBD1 (5 bases). Germline loops: CDR1 SEHNR, CDR2 FQNEAQ (reference sequence). Trimming cost V 5 bases and J 5 bases, with 19 bases left between them. The CDR3 spans 16 residues. The CDR3 sequence is CASSQEGRGLYQPQHF. The CDR3 nucleotides are TGTGCCAGCAGCCAGGAGGGTAGGGGCCTTTATCAGCCCCAGCATTTT.

The V gene is TRBV6-2 or TRBV6-3, the J gene TRBJ1-2; perhaps TRBD1 as D (6 bases). This CDR3 has 14 amino acids. The V end lost 2 bases, the J end lost 4 bases, and 11 bases lay between the germline ends. Germline assignment: CDR1 MNHEY and CDR2 SVGEGT. CDR3 amino acids: CASSYTGARYGYTF. The CDR3 bases are TGTGCCAGCAGTTACACGGGGGCGCGCTATGGCTACACCTTC.

The chain uses TRBV3-1 (or the pseudogene TRBV3-2) and TRBJ2-5; perhaps D is TRBD1 or TRBD2 (5 bases each). Germline-derived CDR1 and CDR2 are LGHDT and YNNKEL (reference sequence). V shed 1 base and J shed 7 bases, with 19 bases lying between them. This CDR3 comprises 16 residues. The CDR3 sequence is CASSQGVGRATGTQYF. CDR3 coding DNA: TGTGCCAGCAGCCAAGGAGTTGGGCGGGCCACAGGGACCCAGTACTTC.

The chain is built from TRBV24-1 and TRBJ2-2; D is perhaps TRBD1 (6 bases). This CDR3 has 14 amino acids. Germline CDR1 is KGHDR and CDR2 is SFDVKD. V dropped 6 bases and J dropped 0 bases, with 7 bases sitting between them. CDR3 nucleotide sequence: TGTGCCACCAGTAGGACAGCGAACACCGGGGAGCTGTTTTTT. Protein product: CATSRTANTGELFF.

The CDR3 loop reads CASSPAGVGNQPQHF. The CDR3 DNA follows: TGTGCCAGCAGCCCAGCAGGGGTCGGCAATCAGCCCCAGCATTTT. The chain uses TRBV7-2 and TRBJ1-5; maybe TRBD1 (6 bases). The length of the CDR3 is 15 residues. Per germline, CDR1 SGHTA and CDR2 FQGNSA. V dropped 5 bases and J dropped 2 bases, with 13 bases sitting between them.

The chain is built from TRBV4-3 and TRBJ2-3; 8 nucleotides match TRBD2. CDR3 size: 18 residues. From germline, CDR1 is LGHNA and CDR2 YSLEER. J gave up 0 bases and V 0 bases, and 8 bases lay outside the gene matches. CDR3 residues: CASSQDRELAVSTDTQYF. The CDR3 nucleotides are TGCGCCAGCAGCCAAGATAGGGAACTAGCGGTTAGCACAGATACGCAGTATTTT.

Here the CDR3 reads CASSPGAGGFNQPQHF. In DNA form, the CDR3 reads TGTGCCAGCAGCCCAGGGGCAGGGGGCTTCAATCAGCCCCAGCATTTT. The chain couples TRBV28 to TRBJ1-5, with 8 bases fitting TRBD1. J was trimmed by 3 bases and V by 6 bases; bases with no gene match: 10. The CDR3 covers 16 residues. The germline V gene has CDR1 MDHEN and CDR2 SYDVKM. Using reference TRBV28 and TRBJ1-5 for the parts outside the CDR3, the full variable domain is DVKVTQSSRYLVKRTGEKVFLECVQDMDHENMFWYRQDPGLGLRLIYFSYDVKMKEKGDIPEGYSVSREKKERFSLILESASTNQTSMYLCASSPGAGGFNQPQHFGDGTRLSIL.

The chain employs TRBV7-6 and TRBJ2-2, with 11 bases lining up with TRBD2. CDR3 length equals 18 residues. Trimming at V came to 2 bases and at J to 8 bases, leaving 13 bases not matched to a gene. Germline values: CDR1 SGHVS, CDR2 FNYEAQ. As DNA, the CDR3 is TGTGCCAGCAGCTTAAGGTCCCCACTAGCGGGGGTTTCGGGGGAGCTGTTTTTT. Protein sequence: CASSLRSPLAGVSGELFF.

The CDR3 region has the DNA TGTGCCAGCAGCCTTACAGGGGTGAACACTGAAGCTTTCTTT. It yields the protein CASSLTGVNTEAFF. The chain joins TRBV9 to TRBJ1-1; TRBD1 matches at 7 bases. The CDR3 sequence is 14 residues long. Trimming removed 4 bases from V and 0 bases from J; junction bases left unmatched: 3. From germline, CDR1 is SGDLS and CDR2 YYNGEE.

The chain employs TRBV5-1 and TRBJ1-4, with TRBD1 matching over 7 bases. The CDR3 consists of 14 residues. J was trimmed by 8 bases and V by 7 bases; bases with no gene match: 11. Germline assignment: CDR1 SGHRS and CDR2 YFSETQ. CDR3 nucleotides: TGCGCCAGCCGACAACAGGGGTTGGGGGAAAAACTGTTTTTT. It codes for CASRQQGLGEKLFF.

The rearrangement uses TRBV3-1 (or the pseudogene TRBV3-2) and TRBJ2-7; no reliable D call. CDR1 is LGHDT, CDR2 YNNKEL, per germline (reference sequence). Trimming left V 1 base short and J 5 bases short, with 6 bases between. The CDR3 runs 12 residues. The CDR3 coding sequence is TGTGCCAGCAGCCAAGGGATACACGAGCAGTACTTC. This codes for CASSQGIHEQYF.

The chain employs TRBV11-2 and TRBJ2-2; 7 bases are a match to TRBD2. Looked up from germline, CDR1 is SGHAT and CDR2 is FQNNGV. This CDR3 spans 16 amino acids. V was clipped by 2 bases and J by 5 bases; unmatched bases: 8. The CDR3 protein is CASSLKAGIITGELFF. The CDR3 DNA sequence: TGTGCCAGCAGCTTAAAAGCGGGGATCATAACCGGGGAGCTGTTTTTT. Supplemented by reference TRBV11-2 and TRBJ2-2, the full variable domain reads EAGVAQSPRYKIIEKRQSVAFWCNPISGHATLYWYQQILGQGPKLLIQFQNNGVVDDSQLPKDRFSAERLKGVDSTLKIQPAKLEDSAVYLCASSLKAGIITGELFFGEGSRLTVL.

The CDR3 spells CSVEQGRGTEAFF. Written as DNA, the CDR3 is TGCAGCGTTGAACAAGGGCGGGGTACTGAAGCTTTCTTT. The chain joins TRBV29-1 to TRBJ1-1; unclear D gene. V was clipped by 2 bases and J by 5 bases, with 12 bases between them. The CDR3 has 13 residues. Germline lookup yields CDR1 SQVTM and CDR2 ANQGSEA.